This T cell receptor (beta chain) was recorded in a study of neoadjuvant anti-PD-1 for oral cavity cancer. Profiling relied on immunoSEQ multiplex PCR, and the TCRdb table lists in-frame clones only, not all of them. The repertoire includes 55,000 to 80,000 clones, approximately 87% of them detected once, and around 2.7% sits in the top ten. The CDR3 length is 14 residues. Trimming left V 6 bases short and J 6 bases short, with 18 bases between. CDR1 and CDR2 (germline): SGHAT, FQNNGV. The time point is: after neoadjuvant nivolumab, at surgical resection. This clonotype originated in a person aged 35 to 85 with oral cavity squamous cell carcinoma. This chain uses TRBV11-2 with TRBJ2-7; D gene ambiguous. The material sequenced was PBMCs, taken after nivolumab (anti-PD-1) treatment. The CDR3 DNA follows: TGTGCCAGCAGGTACTCAGGTGCCGGTACCGAGCAGTACTTC. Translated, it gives CASRYSGAGTEQYF.